Detailed here is one T cell receptor beta chain. Its antigen is unknown. This entry is derived from a study of T cell responses to AZD1222 COVID-19 vaccine. General study results and limits: Clonal diversity may have been underestimated, and the donors were mostly white British, with more females than males. Spike-spanning, vaccine-associated CD4 TCRs were dominant at 160-218 and 743-854. With two AZD1222 doses given, Spike-specific TCR breadth and depth both rose.

Sequencing used immunoSEQ multiplex PCR; TCRdb keeps in-frame clones, though not all of them. The table records over 130,000 clones, roughly 92% of them present only once. Second-dose intervals near 4 or 12 weeks were combined. Material: peripheral blood, obtained 28 days after the second AZD1222 dose. The source is an adult who received the AZD1222 COVID-19 vaccine.

This CDR3 reads CASSSSAGGLETQYF. DNA of the CDR3: TGTGCCAGCTCCTCGTCAGCGGGAGGGCTGGAGACCCAGTACTTC. V usage is TRBV28 and J usage is TRBJ2-5; 10 bases match TRBD2. The CDR3 has 15 amino acids. J gave up 5 bases and V 8 bases, and 11 bases lay outside the gene matches. Germline V gene sequence: CDR1 MDHEN, CDR2 SYDVKM.